This T cell receptor (beta chain) came from a study of shared clonotypes between healthy human individuals. As for the study in general: Plates per donor: three CD4 naive, three CD4 memory, two CD8 naive, one CD8 memory.

Study-wide findings and caveats: Around 5% was the fraction of naive CD4 clonotypes found shared across a few donors. Enrolling few donors narrowed the genetic and exposure-history diversity that was represented.

The table came from immunoSEQ multiplex PCR; TCRdb's copy has only in-frame clones and leaves some out. This table holds roughly 2.2 million clones, 85% to 95% found once. Note on this clone: Its antigen is not known.

Caucasian adults living in Nashville, Tennessee, provided all samples. The sample comprised naive CD4+ T cells from PBMCs. As to subset: CD45RA+ positively selected. The receptor comes from a man aged 18 to 30 in good health. Some clones in this sample may be carry-over from other donors' samples.

The CDR3 coding sequence is TGTGCCAGCAGTTACTCATGGGGGAATGATGAAAAACTGTTTTTT. Translation: CASSYSWGNDEKLFF. The gene calls are TRBV6-5 and TRBJ1-4, with a tentative D call TRBD1 (5 bases). The ends were cut back, 0 bases at V and 6 bases at J, with 11 bases in the middle. Germline V gives CDR1 MNHEY, CDR2 SVGAGI. The CDR3 runs to 15 residues.